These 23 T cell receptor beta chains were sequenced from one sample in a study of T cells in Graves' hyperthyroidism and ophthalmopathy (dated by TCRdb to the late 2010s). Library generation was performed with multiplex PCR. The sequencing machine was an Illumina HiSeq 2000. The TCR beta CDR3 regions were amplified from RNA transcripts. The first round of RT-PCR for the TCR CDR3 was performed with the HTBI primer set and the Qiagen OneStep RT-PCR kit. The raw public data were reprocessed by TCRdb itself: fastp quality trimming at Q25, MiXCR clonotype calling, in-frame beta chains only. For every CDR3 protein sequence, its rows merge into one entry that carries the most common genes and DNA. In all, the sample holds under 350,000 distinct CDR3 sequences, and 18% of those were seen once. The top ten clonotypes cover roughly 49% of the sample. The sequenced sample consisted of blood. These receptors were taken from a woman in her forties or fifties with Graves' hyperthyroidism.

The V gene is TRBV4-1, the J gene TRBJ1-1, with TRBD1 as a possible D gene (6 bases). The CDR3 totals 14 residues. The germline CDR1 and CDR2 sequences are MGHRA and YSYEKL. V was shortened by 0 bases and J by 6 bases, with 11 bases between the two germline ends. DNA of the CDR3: TGCGCCAGCAGCCAAGATGCAGGGGTCGCTGAAGCTTTCTTT. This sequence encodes CASSQDAGVAEAFF.

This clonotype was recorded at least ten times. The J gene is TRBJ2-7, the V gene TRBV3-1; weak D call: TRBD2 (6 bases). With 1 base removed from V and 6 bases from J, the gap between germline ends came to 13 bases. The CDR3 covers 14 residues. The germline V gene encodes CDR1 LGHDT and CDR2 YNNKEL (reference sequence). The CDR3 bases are TGTGCCAGCAGCCAAGGACTAGGAGGAGGCGAGCAGTACTTC. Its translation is CASSQGLGGGEQYF.

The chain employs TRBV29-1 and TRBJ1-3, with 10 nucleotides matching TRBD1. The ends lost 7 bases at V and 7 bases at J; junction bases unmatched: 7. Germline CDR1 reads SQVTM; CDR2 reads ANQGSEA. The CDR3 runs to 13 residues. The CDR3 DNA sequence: TGCAGCGCAGCCGGGACAGGGGTTAACACCATATATTTT. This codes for CSAAGTGVNTIYF.

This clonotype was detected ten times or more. The DNA for the CDR3 is TGCGCCAGCAGCTACGGACTTAGCGGGAGCGGGTGGAATGAGCAGTTCTTC. Its protein product is CASSYGLSGSGWNEQFF. The chain recombines TRBV5-1 with TRBJ2-1, with 9 bases identical to TRBD2. This CDR3 has 17 amino acids. Trimming removed 3 bases from V and 7 bases from J; junction bases left unmatched: 14. Germline CDR1 and CDR2: SGHRS and YFSETQ.

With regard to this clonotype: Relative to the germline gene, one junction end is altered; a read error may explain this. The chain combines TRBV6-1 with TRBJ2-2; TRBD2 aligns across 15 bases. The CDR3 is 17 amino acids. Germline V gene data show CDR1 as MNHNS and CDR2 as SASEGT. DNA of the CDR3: TGTGCCAGCAGCTGGACTAGCGGGAGGGCCGTTACCGGGGGGCTGTTTTTT. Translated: CASSWTSGRAVTGGLFF.

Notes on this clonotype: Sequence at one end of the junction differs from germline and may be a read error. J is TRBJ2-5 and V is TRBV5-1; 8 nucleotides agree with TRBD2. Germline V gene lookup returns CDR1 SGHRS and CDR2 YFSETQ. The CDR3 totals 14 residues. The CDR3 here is CASSSLAGRETQYF. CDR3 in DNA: TGTGCCAGCAGCTCCTTAGCGGGAAGGGAGACCCAGTACTTC.

The CDR3 coding sequence is TGTGCCACCGGATTACCTGAGACCCAGTACTTC. This sequence encodes CATGLPETQYF. The V call is TRBV15, the J call TRBJ2-5; no clear D gene. The V end lost 8 bases, the J end lost 5 bases, and 9 bases lay between the germline ends. The CDR3 is made up of 11 amino acids. Per germline, CDR1 LNHNV and CDR2 YYDKDF (reference sequence).

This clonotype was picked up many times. The chain's CDR3 is CASSQDTGLGEKLFF. The CDR3 DNA sequence: TGTGCCAGCAGCCAAGATACCGGGCTCGGTGAAAAACTGTTTTTT. The chain couples TRBV3-1 to TRBJ1-4; the D is unclear. The germline gives CDR1 LGHDT, CDR2 YNNKEL (reference sequence). V shed 0 bases and J shed 7 bases, with 12 bases lying between them. The CDR3 has 15 amino acids.

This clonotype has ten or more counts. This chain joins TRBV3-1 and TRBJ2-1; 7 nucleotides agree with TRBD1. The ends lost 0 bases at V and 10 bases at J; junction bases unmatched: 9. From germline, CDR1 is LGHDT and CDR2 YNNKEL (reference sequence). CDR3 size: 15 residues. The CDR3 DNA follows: TGTGCCAGCAGCCAAGACCCAGGGGGTCTGGGCGAGCAGTTCTTC. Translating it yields CASSQDPGGLGEQFF.

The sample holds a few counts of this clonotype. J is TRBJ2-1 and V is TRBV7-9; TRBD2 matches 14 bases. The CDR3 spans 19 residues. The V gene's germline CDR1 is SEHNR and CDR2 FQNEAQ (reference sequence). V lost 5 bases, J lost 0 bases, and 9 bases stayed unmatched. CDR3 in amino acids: CASSPRTSGRPSSYNEQFF. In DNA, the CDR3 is TGTGCCAGCAGCCCCCGGACTAGCGGGAGGCCCAGCTCCTACAATGAGCAGTTCTTC. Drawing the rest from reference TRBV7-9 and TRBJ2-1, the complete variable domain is DTGVSQNPRHKITKRGQNVTFRCDPISEHNRLYWYRQTLGQGPEFLTYFQNEAQLEKSRLLSDRFSAERPKGSFSTLEIQRTEQGDSAMYLCASSPRTSGRPSSYNEQFFGPGTRLTVL.

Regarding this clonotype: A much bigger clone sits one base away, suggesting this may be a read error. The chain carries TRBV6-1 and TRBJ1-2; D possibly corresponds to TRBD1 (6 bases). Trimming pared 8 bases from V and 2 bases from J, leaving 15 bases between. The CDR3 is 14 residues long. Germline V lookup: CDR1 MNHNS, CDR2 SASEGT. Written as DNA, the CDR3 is TGTGCCAGCCGTATAGACAGGAACAACTATGGCTACACCTTC. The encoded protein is CASRIDRNNYGYTF.

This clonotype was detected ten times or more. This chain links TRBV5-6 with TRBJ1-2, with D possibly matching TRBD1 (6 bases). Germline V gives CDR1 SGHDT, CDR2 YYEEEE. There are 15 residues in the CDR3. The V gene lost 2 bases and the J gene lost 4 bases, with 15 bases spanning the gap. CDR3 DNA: TGTGCCAGCAGCTTCGGTTTCGGACAGCTCTATGGCTACACCTTC. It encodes CASSFGFGQLYGYTF.

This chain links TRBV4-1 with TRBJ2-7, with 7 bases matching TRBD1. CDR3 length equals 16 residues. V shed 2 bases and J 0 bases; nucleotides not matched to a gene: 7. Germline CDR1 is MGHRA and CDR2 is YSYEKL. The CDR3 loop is CASSQNPGTASYEQYF. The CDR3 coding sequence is TGCGCCAGCAGCCAAAACCCCGGGACAGCCTCCTACGAGCAGTACTTC.

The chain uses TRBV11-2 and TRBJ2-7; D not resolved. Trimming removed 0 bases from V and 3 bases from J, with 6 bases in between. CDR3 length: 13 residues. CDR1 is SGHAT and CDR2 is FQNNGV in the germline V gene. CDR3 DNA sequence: TGTGCCAGCAGCTTAGATTACAGCTACGAGCAGTACGTC. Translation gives CASSLDYSYEQYV.

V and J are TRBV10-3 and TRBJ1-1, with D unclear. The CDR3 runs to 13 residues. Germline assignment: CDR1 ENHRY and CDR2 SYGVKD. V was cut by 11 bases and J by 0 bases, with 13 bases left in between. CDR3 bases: TGTGCCGCCTCGCGGGTGGTGAACACTGAAGCTTTCTTT. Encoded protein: CAASRVVNTEAFF.

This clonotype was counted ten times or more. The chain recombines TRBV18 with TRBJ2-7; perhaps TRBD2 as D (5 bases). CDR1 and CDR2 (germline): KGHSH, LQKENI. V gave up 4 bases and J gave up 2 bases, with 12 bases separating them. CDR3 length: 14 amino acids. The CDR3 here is CASSQGARTYEQYF. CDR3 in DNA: TGTGCCAGCTCACAGGGAGCTCGGACCTACGAGCAGTACTTC.

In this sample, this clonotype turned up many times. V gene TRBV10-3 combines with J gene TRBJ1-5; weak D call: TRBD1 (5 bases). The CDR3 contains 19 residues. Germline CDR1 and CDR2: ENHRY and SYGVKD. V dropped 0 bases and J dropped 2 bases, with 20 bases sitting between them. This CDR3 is CAISESMGVAGPRNQPQHF. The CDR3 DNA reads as TGTGCCATCAGTGAGTCGATGGGCGTTGCAGGGCCGCGCAATCAGCCCCAGCATTTT.

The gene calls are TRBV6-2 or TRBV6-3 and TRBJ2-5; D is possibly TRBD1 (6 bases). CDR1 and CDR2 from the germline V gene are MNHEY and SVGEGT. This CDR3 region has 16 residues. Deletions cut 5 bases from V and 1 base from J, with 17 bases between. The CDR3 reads CASSPRQALIQETQYF. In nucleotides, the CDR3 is TGTGCCAGCAGTCCGCGACAGGCCCTAATCCAAGAGACCCAGTACTTC.

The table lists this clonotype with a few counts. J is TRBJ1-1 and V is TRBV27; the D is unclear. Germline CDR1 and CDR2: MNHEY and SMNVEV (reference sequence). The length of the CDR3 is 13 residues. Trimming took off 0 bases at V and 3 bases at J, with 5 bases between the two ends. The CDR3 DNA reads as TGTGCCAGCAGTTTATCCCCGGACACTGAAGCTTTCTTT. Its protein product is CASSLSPDTEAFF.

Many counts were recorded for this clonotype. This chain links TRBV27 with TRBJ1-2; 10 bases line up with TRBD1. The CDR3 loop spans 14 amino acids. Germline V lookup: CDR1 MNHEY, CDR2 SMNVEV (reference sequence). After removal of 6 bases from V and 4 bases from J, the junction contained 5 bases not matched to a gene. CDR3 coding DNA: TGTGCCAGCAGGACAGGGGGCTCCTTCTATGGCTACACCTTC. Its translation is CASRTGGSFYGYTF.

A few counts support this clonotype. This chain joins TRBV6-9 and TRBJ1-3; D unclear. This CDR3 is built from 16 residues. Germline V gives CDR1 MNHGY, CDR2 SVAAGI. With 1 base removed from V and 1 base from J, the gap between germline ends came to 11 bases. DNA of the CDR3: TGTGCCAGCAGTTATTTATTCGCAGAGTCTGGAAACACCATATATTTT. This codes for CASSYLFAESGNTIYF.

The CDR3 sequence: CSGSTGNTEAFF. CDR3 DNA sequence: TGCAGCGGGTCGACAGGGAACACTGAAGCTTTCTTT. The gene calls are TRBV29-1 and TRBJ1-1; tentative D call: TRBD1 (6 bases). V was trimmed by 7 bases and J by 1 base, leaving 10 bases between them. Germline CDR1 and CDR2: SQVTM and ANQGSEA. The CDR3 extends over 12 amino acids.

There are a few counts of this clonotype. The CDR3 reads CASSFRRGGTGELFF. CDR3 nucleotides: TGTGCCAGCAGCTTCAGGAGGGGCGGGACCGGGGAGCTGTTTTTT. The V gene is TRBV7-2, the J gene TRBJ2-2; D is perhaps TRBD2 (6 bases). The CDR3 has 15 amino acids. The germline V gene has CDR1 SGHTA and CDR2 FQGNSA. Trimming cost V 3 bases and J 5 bases, with 13 bases left between them.